These T cell receptor beta chains were read from a single sample in a study of blood T cell repertoires in COVID-19. Clones were sequenced by immunoSEQ multiplex PCR, and TCRdb holds only the in-frame ones, with some missing. Altogether approximately 81,000 clones are present, 91% being singletons, with the ten largest covering roughly 2%. The sequenced material came from peripheral blood. These receptors were taken from a woman in her 50s in a cohort sampled during active COVID-19. CDR3s include the opening cysteine and the closing phenylalanine or tryptophan. Each record gives: D gene, clone size, J gene, V gene, CDR3 protein, CDR3 DNA. A D gene is named only where the DNA matches it firmly. Size is stated for part of the rows, as once, few or many counts, or as a class when the clone is expanded.

TRBD2,-,TRBJ2-1,TRBV27,CASSRRLAGGREQFF,TGTGCCAGCAGTCGACGACTAGCGGGAGGGAGGGAGCAGTTCTTC
TRBD1,-,TRBJ2-5,TRBV5-1,CATRRDRSQETQYF,TGCGCCACCCGCCGGGACAGATCCCAAGAGACCCAGTACTTC
-,-,TRBJ2-5,TRBV6-6,CASSYSAGTSETQYF,TGTGCCAGCAGTTACTCGGCCGGGACATCGGAGACCCAGTACTTC
TRBD2,-,TRBJ2-1,TRBV7-8,CASRIAGDNEQFF,TGTGCCAGCAGAATAGCGGGGGACAATGAGCAGTTCTTC
TRBD1,-,TRBJ2-7,TRBV5-5,CASSSQGASSYEQYF,TGTGCCAGCAGTTCACAGGGGGCAAGCTCCTACGAGCAGTACTTC
TRBD2,-,TRBJ2-2,TRBV19,CASSRGLAGTGELFF,TGTGCCAGTAGCAGGGGACTAGCGGGCACCGGGGAGCTGTTTTTT
-,-,TRBJ1-4,TRBV6-5,CASSRTTSNEKLFF,TGTGCCAGCAGTAGGACAACGTCTAATGAAAAACTGTTTTTT
TRBD2,-,TRBJ2-3,TRBV25-1,CASSDIAGYTQYF,TGTGCCAGCAGTGATATAGCGGGTTATACGCAGTATTTT
-,-,TRBJ1-5,TRBV6-5,CASSSDSSNQPQHF,TGTGCCAGCAGTTCTGACAGTAGCAATCAGCCCCAGCATTTT
TRBD2,-,TRBJ2-5,TRBV19,CASSPRAAGGLQTQYF,TGTGCCAGTAGTCCCCGGGCGGCGGGGGGGCTGCAGACCCAGTACTTC
TRBD1,-,TRBJ1-2,TRBV5-5,CASSKQDRGGYTF,TGTGCCAGCAGCAAGCAGGACAGGGGCGGCTACACCTTC
TRBD2,-,TRBJ2-5,TRBV2,CASSDRGTSGRNQETQYF,TGTGCCAGCAGTGATAGGGGGACTAGCGGGCGAAACCAAGAGACCCAGTACTTC
TRBD2,once,TRBJ2-3,TRBV20-1,CSASRREGSDTQYF,TGCAGTGCTAGTAGGCGGGAGGGTTCAGATACGCAGTATTTT
-,-,TRBJ2-7,TRBV11-2,CASRLSRSQAYEQYF,TGTGCCAGCAGACTCTCAAGGTCCCAGGCCTACGAGCAGTACTTC
-,-,TRBJ2-2,TRBV29-1,CSVAKGARGTGELFF,TGCAGCGTTGCGAAGGGGGCGCGGGGCACCGGGGAGCTGTTTTTT
-,-,TRBJ1-2,TRBV18,CASSPPTLGRRWGGYTF,TGTGCCAGCTCACCACCGACCTTAGGGAGGAGATGGGGTGGCTACACCTTC
-,-,TRBJ2-7,TRBV7-9,CASSLVRGDSTYEQYF,TGTGCCAGCAGCTTAGTTCGTGGAGACAGTACCTACGAGCAGTACTTC
TRBD1,-,TRBJ2-7,TRBV6-5,CASSTGTGEPSEQYF,TGTGCCAGCAGCACCGGGACAGGGGAACCCTCCGAGCAGTACTTC
TRBD2,once,TRBJ2-7,TRBV7-9,CASSLRERGRQYF,TGTGCCAGCAGCTTGCGGGAGAGGGGCAGGCAGTACTTC
-,-,TRBJ1-5,TRBV21-1,CASKKPRFCSNWNQPQHF,TGTGCCAGCAAGAAACCACGGTTCTGTAGCAACTGGAATCAGCCCCAGCATTTT
TRBD1,-,TRBJ1-2,TRBV4-2,CASSQDPTGNYGYTF,TGTGCCAGCAGCCAAGATCCGACAGGGAACTATGGCTACACCTTC
-,-,TRBJ1-1,TRBV18,CASSAGTTTGSAFF,TGTGCCAGCTCAGCCGGGACAACGACAGGATCTGCTTTCTTT
-,-,TRBJ1-5,TRBV7-9,CASEGQGGMEPQHF,TGTGCCAGTGAGGGGCAGGGAGGGATGGAGCCCCAGCATTTT